The rows below give T cell receptor beta chains drawn from one sample of a study of T cell responses to AZD1222 COVID-19 vaccine. Method: immunoSEQ multiplex PCR; TCRdb's copy keeps in-frame clones and lacks some. This sample has some 140,000 clones; 90% to 95% occur once, and the top ten carry around 7.1%. Sample: peripheral blood, taken 28 days after the second AZD1222 dose. These receptors were taken from an adult who received the AZD1222 COVID-19 vaccine. The CDR3 runs from the conserved cysteine through the conserved F or W.

V: TRBV5-4
J: TRBJ2-7
CDR3: CASSLEGWHHEQYF

V: TRBV30
J: TRBJ1-1
CDR3: CAWRASPTSKTEAFF

V: TRBV9
J: TRBJ2-3
CDR3: CASSSGLAGDSDTQYF

V: TRBV10-3
J: TRBJ2-5
CDR3: CAISGRYETQYF

V: TRBV2
J: TRBJ2-7
CDR3: CASSSMGTGRYSYEQYF

V: TRBV7-9
J: TRBJ1-2
CDR3: CASSLAEGGTYGYTF

V: TRBV4-2
J: TRBJ1-4
CDR3: CASSREGRGTTNEKLFF

V: TRBV11-2
J: TRBJ2-2
CDR3: CASSLDEDRGELFF

V: TRBV4-1
J: TRBJ1-1
CDR3: CASSRGNTEAFF

V: TRBV12-3/TRBV12-4
J: TRBJ1-4
CDR3: CASSLEYVEKLFF

V: TRBV28
J: TRBJ2-7
CDR3: CASSFGTQVYEQYF

V: TRBV4-1
J: TRBJ2-5
CDR3: CASSQTGRLQETQYF

V: TRBV19
J: TRBJ2-1
CDR3: CASRKTSGGYNEQFF

V: TRBV11-3
J: TRBJ2-1
CDR3: CASSLGFTRLDNEQFF

V: TRBV23-1
J: TRBJ1-2
CDR3: CASSGNGYTF

V: TRBV18
J: TRBJ2-3
CDR3: CASSRDSSETQYF

V: TRBV15
J: TRBJ2-1
CDR3: CATSSGLDYRNEQFF

V: TRBV5-8
J: TRBJ1-5
CDR3: CASSLTGPSEPQHF

V: TRBV19
J: TRBJ1-5
CDR3: CASSRNSNQPQHF